This T cell receptor (beta chain) emerged from a study of control samples from healthy donors and cancer patients. The trim removed 4 bases at V and 4 bases at J, leaving 13 bases unmatched. The germline gives CDR1 SGHRS, CDR2 YFSETQ. The CDR3 length is 16 residues. Clones were read by immunoSEQ multiplex PCR, and TCRdb kept only the in-frame ones, dropping some. Of about 140,000 clones in the sample, 88% were seen once. Source material: blood. The clonotype comes from a woman aged 30 to 39 in good health. The rearrangement links TRBV5-1 to TRBJ1-1; 7 nucleotides align to TRBD1. CDR3: CASSLGQRRAATEAFF. CDR3 sequence (DNA): TGCGCCAGCAGCCTGGGACAGCGGAGGGCCGCCACTGAAGCTTTCTTT.